This TCR beta chain was sequenced during a study of T-cell memory formation after mild COVID-19. Findings and caveats of the study: The study found balanced CD4/CD8 in clones contracting day 15 to 85 and a CD4+ lean in later expanders. Second-wave clones reaching peak frequency on day 37 lacked confirmed SARS-CoV-2 specificity.

5'RACE with constant-segment primers built TCRalpha and TCRbeta cDNA libraries with UMIs. TCRdb ran MiXCR on the 5' RACE reads and lists one entry per CDR3 protein. The sample records 400,000 or so distinct CDR3 sequences, approximately 20% being singletons. V was clipped by 6 bases and J by 2 bases, with 14 bases between them. CDR3 length: 14 residues. The V gene's germline CDR1 is SNHLY and CDR2 FYNNEI. On this clonotype: Its antigen is not known.

Source material: PBMCs or a T cell subset sorted from them (not recorded which). This clonotype originated in an adult woman who had mild COVID-19 (a few samples of this study predate the infection). Cell type and time point are not known. The V and J genes are TRBV2 and TRBJ2-7; TRBD1 might be the D (6 bases). The CDR3 nucleotides read TGTGCCAGCAGGCCCAGGGGCCCCACCTACGAGCAGTACTTC. Protein sequence: CASRPRGPTYEQYF.